Each of the 10 T cell receptor beta chains below was sequenced from the same sample in a study of beta chain features in type 1 diabetes. Reverse transcribing all isolated RNA meant expressed TCRB transcripts were sequenced. TCRdb's copy holds only in-frame clones and misses some; the assay was immunoSEQ multiplex PCR. The profile shows some 400,000 clones, roughly 16% of them singletons. Sequenced input: naive CD4+ T cells from blood. These receptors came from a woman under 30 in good health.

The V and J genes are TRBV4-2 and TRBJ2-1; possibly TRBD2 for D (5 bases). V lost 0 bases and J 5 bases, leaving 14 bases between the germline ends. This CDR3 is 16 amino acids long. Germline assignment: CDR1 LGHNA and CDR2 YNFKEQ. The CDR3: CASSQEDIAKNNEQFF. CDR3 nucleotide sequence: TGTGCCAGCAGCCAAGAGGATATAGCGAAGAACAATGAGCAGTTCTTC.

This clone occurred a few times. The genes are TRBV10-3 and TRBJ2-6; possible D gene TRBD2, 5 bases. CDR1 and CDR2 from the germline V gene are ENHRY and SYGVKD. V lost 3 bases and J 3 bases, leaving 9 bases between the germline ends. This CDR3 spans 15 amino acids. The CDR3 nucleotides are TGTGCCATCAGTGATGAAGGGAGTGGGGCCAACGTCCTGACTTTC. It codes for CAISDEGSGANVLTF.

This clone appeared a few times. The V and J genes are TRBV30 and TRBJ2-1; 11 bases are shared with TRBD2. Per germline, CDR1 GTSNPN and CDR2 SVGIG (reference sequence). The CDR3 covers 15 residues. V gave up 3 bases and J gave up 5 bases; unmatched junction bases: 6. CDR3 sequence: CAWSGGLAAHNEQFF. The CDR3 region has the DNA TGTGCCTGGAGCGGGGGACTAGCGGCCCACAATGAGCAGTTCTTC.

CDR3 DNA: TGTGCCAGCAGTGAAGAAAGAGTGAACACCGGGGAGCTGTTTTTT. Translated, it gives CASSEERVNTGELFF. This chain links TRBV2 with TRBJ2-2; D ambiguous. The V and J ends lost 1 base and 1 base respectively, with 7 bases between them. CDR3 length equals 15 residues. The germline V gene has CDR1 SNHLY and CDR2 FYNNEI.

In this sample, this clone turned up a few times. The rearrangement uses TRBV4-2 and TRBJ1-5, with 8 bases fitting TRBD1. Germline CDR1 is LGHNA and CDR2 is YNFKEQ. The CDR3 consists of 15 residues. J gave up 6 bases and V 2 bases, and 6 bases lay outside the gene matches. The CDR3 coding sequence is TGTGCCAGCAGCCAATTGACAGGGGTGATTCAGCCCCAGCATTTT. Amino acid sequence: CASSQLTGVIQPQHF.

This clone was seen a handful of times. This chain joins TRBV13 and TRBJ2-5, with D possibly being TRBD2 (6 bases). Trimming removed 1 base from V and 0 bases from J, with 15 bases in between. Germline V gives CDR1 PRHDT, CDR2 FYEKMQ (reference sequence). The CDR3 has 17 amino acids. CDR3 nucleotides: TGTGCCAGCAGCTTAGACGGTATGTGGAGGGACCAAGAGACCCAGTACTTC. Translated, it gives CASSLDGMWRDQETQYF.

V usage is TRBV29-1 and J usage is TRBJ2-3, with D perhaps matching TRBD1 (6 bases). Germline V CDR1 and CDR2: SQVTM, ANQGSEA. V lost 4 bases to trimming and J lost 3 bases, with 20 bases between them. The CDR3 length is 16 residues. Written as DNA, the CDR3 is TGCAGCGTTGGCCCGAGTTGGAACCAGGGGACAGATACGCAGTATTTT. Amino acids: CSVGPSWNQGTDTQYF.

This clone occurred a few times. The chain joins TRBV25-1 to TRBJ2-7; D unresolved. Trimming removed 6 bases from V and 3 bases from J, with 6 bases in between. CDR1 and CDR2 from the germline V gene are MGHDK and SYGVNS. The CDR3 has 11 residues. CDR3 nucleotides: TGTGCCAGCAGAGACATCTACGAGCAGTACTTC. Translation: CASRDIYEQYF.

This clone was counted between two and nine times. This chain joins TRBV19 and TRBJ2-2; unclear D gene. Trimming left V 6 bases short and J 3 bases short, with 11 bases between. CDR3 length: 14 residues. Looked up from germline, CDR1 is LNHDA and CDR2 is SQIVND (reference sequence). The CDR3 loop reads CASSELWYTGELFF. The CDR3 DNA reads TGTGCCAGTAGCGAGTTGTGGTACACCGGGGAGCTGTTTTTT.

The chain uses TRBV29-1 and TRBJ1-4, with 7 positions matching TRBD1. Trimming cost V 5 bases and J 7 bases; bases outside gene matches: 4. The germline V gene encodes CDR1 SQVTM and CDR2 ANQGSEA. This CDR3 region has 12 residues. Here the CDR3 reads CSVQGGSEKLFF. Here the CDR3 DNA reads TGCAGCGTTCAGGGGGGCAGTGAAAAACTGTTTTTT. Looking up the rest from reference TRBV29-1 and TRBJ1-4 gives the full variable domain: SAVISQKPSRDICQRGTSLTIQCQVDSQVTMMFWYRQQPGQSLTLIATANQGSEATYESGFVIDKFPISRPNLTFSTLTVSNMSPEDSSIYLCSVQGGSEKLFFGSGTQLSVL.